This is a list of T cell receptor beta chains from one sample in a study of shared clonotypes between healthy human individuals. Sequenced by immunoSEQ multiplex PCR; TCRdb stores in-frame clones only, minus some. The sample lists some 2.4 million clones; 90% to 95% were seen once. Material: naive CD4+ T cells from PBMCs. The receptors originated from a man between 18 and 35 years old in good health. Some clones in this sample may be carry-over from other donors' samples. CDR3s include the opening cysteine and the closing phenylalanine or tryptophan. D genes are given only for firm matches. The size field is filled for only some rows; it gives once, few, many or a size class.

CDR3,DNA,size,D,J,V
CTSRGTGAYTDTQYF,TGCACCAGCCGGGGGACAGGGGCCTACACAGATACGCAGTATTTT,-,TRBD1,TRBJ2-3,TRBV29-1
CASSYGGIAYNEQFF,TGTGCCAGCAGTTACGGGGGCATAGCCTACAATGAGCAGTTCTTC,-,-,TRBJ2-1,TRBV6-5
CASSPLTGTDAGYTF,TGTGCCAGCTCACCACTTACCGGGACGGACGCCGGCTACACCTTC,-,-,TRBJ1-2,TRBV18
CASSSDLWSTGELFF,TGTGCCAGCAGCTCCGATCTATGGAGCACCGGGGAGCTGTTTTTT,-,-,TRBJ2-2,TRBV11-1
CASSSQGGAGYGYTF,TGCGCCAGCAGCTCACAAGGGGGCGCGGGCTATGGCTACACCTTC,-,TRBD1,TRBJ1-2,TRBV5-1
CASSSGTGGSEKLFF,TGTGCCAGCAGCTCAGGGACAGGGGGAAGTGAAAAACTGTTTTTT,once,TRBD1,TRBJ1-4,TRBV7-2
CASSLGPRSSYEQYF,TGTGCCAGCAGCTTAGGACCGAGGAGCTCCTACGAGCAGTACTTC,-,-,TRBJ2-7,TRBV5-6
CASSPPSFGWGGPFF,TGTGCCAGCTCACCACCGTCCTTCGGGTGGGGCGGGCCGTTCTTC,-,-,TRBJ2-1,TRBV18
CASSLSPGHYGYTF,TGTGCCAGCAGCTTGAGTCCTGGACACTATGGCTACACCTTC,-,-,TRBJ1-2,TRBV5-8
CASSLAGERPTNEKLFF,TGTGCCAGCAGCTTGGCCGGGGAGCGCCCAACTAATGAAAAACTGTTTTTT,-,-,TRBJ1-4,TRBV5-4
CASSPTPGRASYEQYF,TGTGCCAGCAGCCCCACCCCGGGCAGGGCTTCGTACGAGCAGTACTTC,-,-,TRBJ2-7,TRBV4-2
CASSPRSGRSKADTQYF,TGTGCCAGCTCCCCTCGAAGCGGGAGGTCCAAAGCAGATACGCAGTATTTT,-,TRBD2,TRBJ2-3,TRBV11-2
CASSQEPTGGATGELFF,TGTGCCAGCAGCCAAGAGCCGACAGGGGGCGCCACCGGGGAGCTGTTTTTT,-,TRBD1,TRBJ2-2,TRBV4-2
CASSSTVSRYNEQFF,TGTGCCAGCAGTTCGACGGTGTCTAGGTACAATGAGCAGTTCTTC,-,-,TRBJ2-1,TRBV28
CASSVTVNGYGYTF,TGTGCCAGCAGCGTGACGGTTAACGGGTATGGCTACACCTTC,once,-,TRBJ1-2,TRBV9
CSVGGWATEAFF,TGCAGCGTTGGGGGGTGGGCCACTGAAGCTTTCTTT,-,-,TRBJ1-1,TRBV29-1
CASRPGLAGGVEQYF,TGTGCCAGCAGACCCGGACTAGCGGGAGGCGTCGAGCAGTACTTC,-,TRBD2,TRBJ2-7,TRBV28
CASSGTGDQPQHF,TGTGCCAGCAGTGGGACAGGGGACCAGCCCCAGCATTTT,-,TRBD1,TRBJ1-5,TRBV2
CASSRLAGIYNEQFF,TGCGCCAGCAGCCGACTAGCGGGGATCTACAATGAGCAGTTCTTC,-,TRBD2,TRBJ2-1,TRBV4-1
CASSRRTTGCCNQPQHF,TGTGCCAGCAGCAGGAGAACGACAGGTTGTTGCAATCAGCCCCAGCATTTT,few,-,TRBJ1-5,TRBV21-1
CASSFVTGSYEQYF,TGTGCCAGCAGTTTTGTAACAGGATCCTACGAGCAGTACTTC,-,-,TRBJ2-7,TRBV27
CASSYPLMGNDAEAFF,TGTGCCAGCAGTTACCCACTTATGGGTAACGACGCTGAAGCTTTCTTT,-,-,TRBJ1-1,TRBV6-5
CASRSGGNTGELFF,TGTGCCAGCAGGTCCGGCGGGAACACCGGGGAGCTGTTTTTT,-,-,TRBJ2-2,TRBV14
CASSKTAQRGEKLFF,TGTGCCAGCTCGAAGACAGCCCAACGCGGGGAAAAACTGTTTTTT,-,-,TRBJ1-4,TRBV18